Listed here are 27 T cell receptor beta chains from one sample, sequenced in a study of OX40 agonist ivuxolimab in advanced cancers. Clones were sequenced by immunoSEQ multiplex PCR, and TCRdb holds only the in-frame ones, with some missing. The sample lists around 70,000 clones, roughly 82% seen once, with approximately 5.1% in the top ten. The sequences come from CD4+ or CD8+ T cells sorted from blood, collected in a trial of the OX40 agonist ivuxolimab. All receptors derive from an adult with an advanced solid tumor such as melanoma, head and neck, liver or kidney cancer.

This clone was detected only once. The genes are TRBV18 and TRBJ2-5, with D unclear. The CDR3 loop spans 13 amino acids. CDR1 is KGHSH and CDR2 is LQKENI in the germline V gene. V lost 3 bases, J lost 4 bases, and 9 bases lay in between. The CDR3 nucleotides are TGTGCCAGCTCACCCGGCCGGGCAGAGACCCAGTACTTC. Translation gives CASSPGRAETQYF. Full variable domain (missing parts from reference TRBV18 and TRBJ2-5): NAGVMQNPRHLVRRRGQEARLRCSPMKGHSHVYWYRQLPEEGLKFMVYLQKENIIDESGMPKERFSAEFPKEGPSILRIQQVVRGDSAAYFCASSPGRAETQYFGPGTRLLVL.

This clone was observed a few times. The gene calls are TRBV7-9 and TRBJ2-3, with a possible D match to TRBD1 (6 bases). CDR1 SEHNR and CDR2 FQNEAQ come from the germline V gene (reference sequence). The CDR3 consists of 12 residues. V shed 5 bases and J shed 9 bases, with 12 bases lying between them. The CDR3, as DNA: TGTGCCAGCAGCATCGAAAGGGGGACGCAGTATTTT. Protein product: CASSIERGTQYF.

The chain links TRBV28 to TRBJ1-4, with D possibly TRBD1 on 5 matching bases. The CDR3 covers 13 residues. V lost 2 bases, J lost 14 bases, and 15 bases lay in between. CDR1 is MDHEN, CDR2 SYDVKM, per germline. DNA for the CDR3: TGTGCCAGCAGTTTAATTCTTACAGGTTTTCTGTTTTTT. Protein product: CASSLILTGFLFF.

This rearrangement joins TRBV27 to TRBJ1-2; 7 nucleotides agree with TRBD1. J was trimmed by 6 bases and V by 5 bases; bases with no gene match: 9. Germline assignment: CDR1 MNHEY and CDR2 SMNVEV (reference sequence). This CDR3 contains 14 residues. The CDR3 region has the DNA TGTGCCAGCAGTCCGTCGAGGGACAGAAATGGCTACACCTTC. This gives the protein CASSPSRDRNGYTF.

J is TRBJ2-7 and V is TRBV6-5, with D uncertain. Germline V CDR1 and CDR2: MNHEY, SVGAGI. There are 15 residues in the CDR3. V lost 2 bases to trimming and J lost 3 bases, with 14 bases between them. CDR3 residues: CASSYGYQEGYEQYF. The CDR3 DNA follows: TGTGCCAGCAGTTACGGGTATCAGGAAGGCTACGAGCAGTACTTC.

The chain has TRBV2 and TRBJ1-6, with a possible D match to TRBD1 (5 bases). Trimming cost V 6 bases and J 0 bases, with 12 bases left between them. This CDR3 is 16 amino acids long. Per germline, CDR1 SNHLY and CDR2 FYNNEI. Here the CDR3 reads CASRSRQSSYNSPLHF. CDR3 coding DNA: TGTGCCAGCAGGTCGCGACAGAGCTCCTATAATTCACCCCTCCACTTT.

This chain joins TRBV4-3 and TRBJ1-3; the D gene is possibly TRBD1 (5 bases). Trimming shortened V by 0 bases and J by 1 base, and 16 bases separated the two germline ends. The CDR3 contains 18 residues. CDR1 is LGHNA, CDR2 YSLEER, per germline. Written as DNA, the CDR3 is TGCGCCAGCAGCCAAGATCTTCAGGGATTAAGTTCTGGAAACACCATATATTTT. Translation gives CASSQDLQGLSSGNTIYF.

V usage is TRBV9 and J usage is TRBJ2-3; the D gene is possibly TRBD1 (6 bases). V was clipped by 4 bases and J by 0 bases, with 15 bases between them. Germline CDR1 is SGDLS and CDR2 is YYNGEE. This CDR3 has 16 amino acids. CDR3 coding DNA: TGTGCCAGCAGCTTAAGGGGGAGTTTCAGCACAGATACGCAGTATTTT. It codes for CASSLRGSFSTDTQYF. The full variable domain, rest sourced from reference TRBV9 and TRBJ2-3, is DSGVTQTPKHLITATGQRVTLRCSPRSGDLSVYWYQQSLDQGLQFLIQYYNGEERAKGNILERFSAQQFPDLHSELNLSSLELGDSALYFCASSLRGSFSTDTQYFGPGTRLTVL.

The chain is built from TRBV27 and TRBJ1-6; perhaps TRBD1 as D (5 bases). CDR1 is MNHEY and CDR2 is SMNVEV in the germline V gene (reference sequence). The V end was cut by 6 bases, the J end by 7 bases, with 19 bases between. The CDR3 extends over 16 amino acids. CDR3 sequence (DNA): TGTGCCAGCAGAATCGACTGGGGCAGGACGAATTCACCCCTCCACTTT. Translation gives CASRIDWGRTNSPLHF.

The V and J genes are TRBV29-1 and TRBJ2-2; possible D gene TRBD1, 6 bases. This CDR3 is built from 13 residues. Germline CDR1 and CDR2: SQVTM and ANQGSEA. V lost 7 bases and J 5 bases, leaving 14 bases between the germline ends. The CDR3 here is CSAGRGRTGELFF. The CDR3 DNA sequence: TGCAGCGCGGGCAGGGGTCGGACCGGGGAGCTGTTTTTT.

The chain is built from TRBV19 and TRBJ1-2; D gene ambiguous. V was trimmed by 1 base and J by 3 bases, leaving 12 bases between them. Germline CDR1 reads LNHDA; CDR2 reads SQIVND (reference sequence). The CDR3 spans 15 residues. CDR3 bases: TGTGCCAGTAGTATAGTTGGAGGCCCGGACTATGGCTACACCTTC. Its translation: CASSIVGGPDYGYTF.

This chain links TRBV2 with TRBJ2-5, with 9 bases aligning to TRBD1. The V gene end was trimmed by 8 bases and the J gene end by 2 bases; junction bases not matched to a gene: 0. CDR1 and CDR2 (germline): SNHLY, FYNNEI. The CDR3 runs 12 residues. The CDR3 here is CASGQGQETQYF. CDR3 nucleotide sequence: TGTGCCAGCGGACAGGGGCAAGAGACCCAGTACTTC.

The J gene is TRBJ2-1, the V gene TRBV10-2; 14 positions agree with TRBD2. CDR1 is WSHSY, CDR2 SAAADI, per germline. V shed 4 bases and J 6 bases; nucleotides not matched to a gene: 2. The CDR3 length is 15 residues. CDR3 nucleotides: TGCGCCAGCAGTGGGGGACTAGCGGGAGTCAATGAGCAGTTCTTC. This sequence encodes CASSGGLAGVNEQFF.

The chain employs TRBV29-1 and TRBJ1-1; unclear D gene. The CDR3 spans 12 residues. Germline V CDR1 and CDR2: SQVTM, ANQGSEA. V was pared by 4 bases and J by 4 bases, with 10 bases between. The CDR3 here is CSVAPTSTEAFF. CDR3 nucleotide sequence: TGCAGCGTTGCCCCCACCAGCACTGAAGCTTTCTTT. The full variable domain, its missing parts supplied by reference TRBV29-1 and TRBJ1-1, is SAVISQKPSRDICQRGTSLTIQCQVDSQVTMMFWYRQQPGQSLTLIATANQGSEATYESGFVIDKFPISRPNLTFSTLTVSNMSPEDSSIYLCSVAPTSTEAFFGQGTRLTVV.

This chain uses TRBV7-2 with TRBJ1-3; 8 bases line up with TRBD1. Germline V gives CDR1 SGHTA, CDR2 FQGNSA. This CDR3 is built from 16 residues. V trimming: 2 bases; J trimming: 2 bases; junction bases outside the gene matches: 5. CDR3 nucleotides: TGTGCCAGCAGCTTAACCCCGGACAGGGCTGGAAACACCATATATTTT. Amino acid sequence: CASSLTPDRAGNTIYF.

The chain carries TRBV5-6 and TRBJ1-1; 8 nucleotides agree with TRBD1. Germline values: CDR1 SGHDT, CDR2 YYEEEE. CDR3 length: 15 residues. The V segment lost 3 bases and the J segment 3 bases; nucleotides outside the gene matches: 7. CDR3: CASSSQGAGDTEAFF. CDR3 nucleotide sequence: TGTGCCAGCAGCTCCCAGGGGGCGGGGGACACTGAAGCTTTCTTT.

V gene TRBV7-9 combines with J gene TRBJ2-7; no clear D. The germline V gene encodes CDR1 SEHNR and CDR2 FQNEAQ (reference sequence). CDR3 size: 12 residues. Trimming removed 5 bases at V and 5 bases at J, with 10 bases between. The CDR3 spells CASSPSGDEQYF. DNA of the CDR3: TGTGCCAGCAGCCCGTCTGGGGACGAGCAGTACTTC.

Only one count was recorded for this clone. CDR3 region: CASSVTSNQPQHF. The DNA of the CDR3 is TGCGCCAGCAGCGTCACATCGAATCAGCCCCAGCATTTT. The chain employs TRBV5-1 and TRBJ1-5; D unresolved. Germline V gene lookup returns CDR1 SGHRS and CDR2 YFSETQ. The CDR3 loop spans 13 amino acids. The germline V and J ends were trimmed by 4 bases and 4 bases, with 9 bases remaining between them.

The J gene is TRBJ1-2, the V gene TRBV7-6; D is unclear. The CDR3 extends over 12 amino acids. The germline gives CDR1 SGHVS, CDR2 FNYEAQ. The V gene lost 4 bases and the J gene lost 4 bases, with 7 bases spanning the gap. DNA for the CDR3: TGTGCCAGCAGCTCCGGCTTCTATGGCTACACCTTC. Its translation is CASSSGFYGYTF.

The rearrangement links TRBV19 to TRBJ2-7; D remains unclear. V was shortened by 6 bases and J by 7 bases, with 16 bases between the two germline ends. CDR1 LNHDA and CDR2 SQIVND come from the germline V gene (reference sequence). This CDR3 has 13 amino acids. DNA of the CDR3: TGTGCCAGTAGCCCCAGGTCAGTAGGAGAGCAGTACTTC. Its protein is CASSPRSVGEQYF.

The chain uses TRBV15 and TRBJ2-1, with 8 bases matching TRBD1. The CDR3 length is 14 residues. The trim removed 1 base at V and 15 bases at J, leaving 11 bases unmatched. Germline V gene data show CDR1 as LNHNV and CDR2 as YYDKDF (reference sequence). CDR3 DNA: TGTGCCACCAGCAGAGGTGGACAGGGAATTTTCTTGTTCTTC. This codes for CATSRGGQGIFLFF.

This clone showed up just once. The chain couples TRBV28 to TRBJ2-7, with TRBD2 matching over 7 bases. The length of the CDR3 is 16 residues. Germline trimming cut 3 bases from V and 7 bases from J; bases unmatched to any gene: 15. CDR1 and CDR2 from the germline V gene are MDHEN and SYDVKM. The CDR3 here is CASSFREAGLNEEQYF. The CDR3 region has the DNA TGTGCCAGCAGTTTTAGAGAAGCGGGGCTAAATGAAGAGCAGTACTTC.

The chain combines TRBV6-5 with TRBJ2-1; the D gene could be TRBD1 or TRBD2 (6 bases each). The V gene's germline CDR1 is MNHEY and CDR2 SVGAGI. This CDR3 comprises 13 residues. The ends were cut back, 7 bases at V and 5 bases at J, with 12 bases in the middle. The CDR3 reads CASTPGGNNEQFF. CDR3 bases: TGTGCCAGCACCCCCGGGGGCAACAATGAGCAGTTCTTC.

V usage is TRBV5-4 and J usage is TRBJ2-7; D is perhaps TRBD1 (6 bases). V lost 0 bases, J lost 6 bases, and 10 bases lay in between. Germline V gene lookup returns CDR1 SGHNT and CDR2 YYREEE (reference sequence). The CDR3 totals 13 residues. The CDR3 spells CASSLVKGVEQYF. In nucleotides, the CDR3 is TGTGCCAGCAGCTTGGTTAAGGGGGTCGAGCAGTACTTC.

The CDR3 sequence is CASSPSSGPLGDTQYF. CDR3 coding DNA: TGTGCCAGCAGCCCTTCTAGCGGCCCTTTGGGAGATACGCAGTATTTT. This rearrangement joins TRBV4-2 to TRBJ2-3; 7 nucleotides line up with TRBD2. The germline CDR1 and CDR2 sequences are LGHNA and YNFKEQ. This CDR3 region has 16 residues. Losses at the gene ends were 4 bases for V and 5 bases for J; bases not matched to a gene: 12.

This chain connects TRBV6-4 to TRBJ2-1, with 7 bases that match TRBD1. The CDR3 has 13 amino acids. V dropped 4 bases and J dropped 7; count of bases not matched to a gene: 4. Germline CDR1 and CDR2: MRHNA and SNTAGT. The CDR3 here is CASSALQGNEQFF. In DNA, the CDR3 is TGTGCCAGCAGTGCCTTACAGGGGAATGAGCAGTTCTTC.

This clone is a singleton in its sample. The V gene is TRBV5-6, the J gene TRBJ1-4, with a possible D match to TRBD1 (5 bases). CDR3 size: 15 residues. Looked up from germline, CDR1 is SGHDT and CDR2 is YYEEEE. V gave up 0 bases and J gave up 8 bases, with 14 bases separating them. The DNA for the CDR3 is TGTGCCAGCAGCTTGGGGTGGGACGGACAAGAAAAACTGTTTTTT. Amino acids: CASSLGWDGQEKLFF.